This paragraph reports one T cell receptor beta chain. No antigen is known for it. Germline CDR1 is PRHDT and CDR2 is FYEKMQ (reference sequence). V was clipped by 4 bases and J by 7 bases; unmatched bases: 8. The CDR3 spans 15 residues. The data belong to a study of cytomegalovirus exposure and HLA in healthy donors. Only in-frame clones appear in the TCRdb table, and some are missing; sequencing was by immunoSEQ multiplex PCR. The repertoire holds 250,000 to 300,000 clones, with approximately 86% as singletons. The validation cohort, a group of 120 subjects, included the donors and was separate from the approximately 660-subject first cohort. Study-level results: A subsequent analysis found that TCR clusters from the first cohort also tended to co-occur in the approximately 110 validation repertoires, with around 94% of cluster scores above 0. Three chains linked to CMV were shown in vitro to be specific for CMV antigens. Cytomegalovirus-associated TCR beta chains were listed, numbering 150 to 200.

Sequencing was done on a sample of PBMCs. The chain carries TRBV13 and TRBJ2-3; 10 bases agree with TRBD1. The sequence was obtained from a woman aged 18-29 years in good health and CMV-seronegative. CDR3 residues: CASSSRDRGLNTQYF. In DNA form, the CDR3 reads TGTGCCAGCAGCTCCCGAGACAGGGGGCTGAATACGCAGTATTTT.